The 15 T cell receptor beta chains below all came from one sample that was sequenced in a study of control samples from healthy donors and cancer patients. The table came from immunoSEQ multiplex PCR; TCRdb's copy has only in-frame clones and leaves some out. The sample has about 410,000 clones; 80% to 95% are singletons. Source material: PBMCs. Receptor source: a man aged 35-49 years with head and neck cancer.

J is TRBJ2-2 and V is TRBV30; D gene unclear. Germline CDR1 and CDR2: GTSNPN and SVGIG (reference sequence). The CDR3 sequence is 12 residues long. Trimming stripped 0 bases from V and 5 bases from J, with 4 bases between. The CDR3 region is CAWSVRTGELFF. The CDR3 DNA reads as TGTGCCTGGAGTGTACGTACCGGGGAGCTGTTTTTT.

This clone was recorded once. The chain is built from TRBV5-8 and TRBJ1-4; 8 bases fit TRBD1. From germline, CDR1 is SGHTS and CDR2 YDEGEE. The CDR3 has 16 amino acids. Trimming at V came to 4 bases and at J to 8 bases, leaving 13 bases not matched to a gene. As DNA, the CDR3 is TGTGCCAGCAGCCGGGGCCGACAGGGGTGGTCGGAAAAACTGTTTTTT. The encoded protein is CASSRGRQGWSEKLFF.

The CDR3 DNA follows: TGCGCCAGCAGCCCCCCACAGTTTATTCTTGGTAATGAGCAGTTCTTC. Encoded protein: CASSPPQFILGNEQFF. This sequence joins TRBV4-1 and TRBJ2-1, with unresolved D. V dropped 4 bases and J dropped 7 bases, with 20 bases sitting between them. The CDR3 spans 16 residues. Looked up from germline, CDR1 is MGHRA and CDR2 is YSYEKL.

The V call is TRBV28, the J call TRBJ1-1; TRBD1 might be the D (5 bases). The CDR3 covers 14 residues. The V end lost 1 base, the J end lost 4 bases, and 10 bases lay between the germline ends. The V gene's germline CDR1 is MDHEN and CDR2 SYDVKM. The CDR3 spells CASSLYKGTTEAFF. The CDR3 DNA follows: TGTGCCAGCAGTTTATACAAGGGGACCACTGAAGCTTTCTTT.

This chain uses TRBV27 with TRBJ1-1, with D possibly matching TRBD1 (5 bases). The CDR3 length is 14 residues. The ends were cut back, 5 bases at V and 1 base at J, with 11 bases in the middle. The germline V gene has CDR1 MNHEY and CDR2 SMNVEV (reference sequence). CDR3 sequence reads: CASSLGLTNTEAFF. The CDR3 bases are TGTGCCAGCAGTCTGGGACTTACGAACACTGAAGCTTTCTTT.

Regarding this clone: This specimen includes other DNA sequences encoding the same CDR3. The J gene is TRBJ2-7, the V gene TRBV6-5; either TRBD1 or TRBD2 may supply D (6 bases each). CDR1 and CDR2 from the germline V gene are MNHEY and SVGAGI. The CDR3 runs to 15 residues. Trimming took 0 bases from V and 6 from J, leaving 15 bases between them. In nucleotides, the CDR3 is TGTGCCAGCAGTTACTCGTGGGGGGCCCCGGGCGAGCAGTACTTC. Its translation is CASSYSWGAPGEQYF.

CDR3 bases: TGTGCCAGCACCTCCAATCTAGGCTACGAGCAGTACTTC. It translates to CASTSNLGYEQYF. The chain links TRBV28 to TRBJ2-7; D is uncertain. Between the trimmed V and J ends, which lost 7 bases and 3 bases, there was a span of 13 bases. This CDR3 is 13 amino acids long. Per the germline V gene, CDR1 is MDHEN and CDR2 is SYDVKM.

This sequence joins TRBV19 and TRBJ2-5; TRBD2 agrees at 13 bases. In germline, CDR1 is LNHDA, CDR2 SQIVND (reference sequence). V gave up 4 bases and J gave up 7 bases; unmatched junction bases: 12. The CDR3 is 17 amino acids. CDR3 loop: CASSTSPLAGGLATQYF. The CDR3, as DNA: TGTGCCAGTAGTACCTCACCACTAGCGGGGGGGCTCGCGACCCAGTACTTC.

The chain employs TRBV6-5 and TRBJ2-2; 7 nucleotides line up with TRBD2. Germline-derived CDR1 and CDR2 are MNHEY and SVGAGI. V trimming: 7 bases; J trimming: 3 bases; junction bases outside the gene matches: 8. CDR3 length equals 15 residues. The CDR3 region is CASTPEGRDTGELFF. As DNA, the CDR3 is TGTGCCAGCACCCCTGAGGGGAGGGACACCGGGGAGCTGTTTTTT.

The chain joins TRBV7-8 to TRBJ2-3, with 13 bases matching TRBD2. The CDR3 is made up of 16 amino acids. Germline V lookup: CDR1 SGHVS, CDR2 FQNEAQ. The J segment lost 4 bases and the V segment lost 1 base, leaving 2 bases of the junction unmatched. CDR3 nucleotide sequence: TGTGCCAGCAGCTTAGGACTAGCGGGAGGCCCAGATACGCAGTATTTT. It translates to CASSLGLAGGPDTQYF. The whole variable domain, filled in from reference TRBV7-8 and TRBJ2-3, reads GAGVSQSPRYKVAKRGQDVALRCDPISGHVSLFWYQQALGQGPEFLTYFQNEAQLDKSGLPSDRFFAERPEGSVSTLKIQRTQQEDSAVYLCASSLGLAGGPDTQYFGPGTRLTVL.

This chain uses TRBV10-3 with TRBJ2-7; D possibly corresponds to TRBD2 (6 bases). Germline-derived CDR1 and CDR2 are ENHRY and SYGVKD. The CDR3 has 14 amino acids. V shed 0 bases and J shed 5 bases, with 11 bases lying between them. The CDR3 DNA reads as TGTGCCATCAGTGAGTCCCGGGACTTGGACGAGCAGTACTTC. Translation gives CAISESRDLDEQYF.

CDR3 in amino acids: CASSLGTFSGANVLTF. In DNA, the CDR3 is TGCGCCAGCAGCTTAGGAACTTTCTCTGGGGCCAACGTCCTGACTTTC. This sequence joins TRBV5-1 and TRBJ2-6, with D hard to call. Between the trimmed V and J ends, which lost 2 bases and 0 bases, there was a span of 9 bases. Germline V gene lookup returns CDR1 SGHRS and CDR2 YFSETQ. The CDR3 sequence is 16 residues long.

The J gene is TRBJ1-5, the V gene TRBV10-3; D perhaps matches TRBD1 (5 bases). The V gene lost 4 bases and the J gene lost 4 bases, with 11 bases spanning the gap. The CDR3 totals 14 residues. From germline, CDR1 is ENHRY and CDR2 SYGVKD. This CDR3 reads CAISGQGGNQPQHF. In DNA, the CDR3 is TGTGCCATCAGTGGTCAGGGTGGAAATCAGCCCCAGCATTTT.

The CDR3 here is CASSSSRLAGGNYEQYF. CDR3 sequence (DNA): TGTGCCAGCAGCTCTAGCCGACTAGCGGGGGGGAACTACGAGCAGTACTTC. This chain connects TRBV5-4 to TRBJ2-7; 14 bases align to TRBD2. This CDR3 region has 17 residues. Per the germline V gene, CDR1 is SGHNT and CDR2 is YYREEE (reference sequence). V gave up 3 bases and J gave up 3 bases; unmatched junction bases: 8. The variable domain in full, with the rest retrieved from reference TRBV5-4 and TRBJ2-7, is ETGVTQSPTHLIKTRGQQVTLRCSSQSGHNTVSWYQQALGQGPQFIFQYYREEENGRGNFPPRFSGLQFPNYSSELNVNALELDDSALYLCASSSSRLAGGNYEQYFGPGTRLTVT.

The table lists this clone with a count of one. The chain links TRBV30 to TRBJ2-3; unclear D gene. CDR3 length equals 13 residues. Trimming stripped 4 bases from V and 0 bases from J, with 8 bases between. Germline V gene data show CDR1 as GTSNPN and CDR2 as SVGIG (reference sequence). CDR3 sequence (DNA): TGTGCCTGGACATCCTCTAGCACAGATACGCAGTATTTT. Translated, it gives CAWTSSSTDTQYF.